This T cell receptor (beta chain) came from a study of T cell responses to AZD1222 COVID-19 vaccine. Study conclusions and caveats: There were mostly white British donors and more females than males, and clonal diversity was possibly underestimated. It was only after the peak T cell response that any repertoires were sampled.

TCRdb keeps only in-frame clones here, not all; method: immunoSEQ multiplex PCR. This sample has over 15,000 clones, with about 80% found just once. The germline V and J ends were trimmed by 4 bases and 2 bases, with 9 bases remaining between them. This CDR3 comprises 13 residues. Germline CDR1 MGHRA, CDR2 YSYEKL. This clone was detected a few times. Its antigen is unknown. The sequences come from peripheral blood, collected 28 days after the second AZD1222 dose. This sequence joins TRBV4-1 and TRBJ2-7, with D unresolved. This TCR came from an adult who received the AZD1222 COVID-19 vaccine. The CDR3 here is CASSPLPAYEQYF. In nucleotides, the CDR3 is TGCGCCAGCAGCCCCCTGCCGGCCTACGAGCAGTACTTC.